Listed below are T cell receptor beta chains from one sample, sequenced in a study of tumor and adjacent non-tumor tissue in lung cancer. TCRdb called the multiplex PCR reads again in MiXCR, with one record for every CDR3 protein. The table lists approximately 90,000 distinct CDR3 sequences, around 65% of them singletons. The sequencing sample was made of lung tumor tissue. All receptors come from a man in his 70s with non-small cell lung cancer. CDR3s include the opening cysteine and the closing phenylalanine or tryptophan. D genes are given only for firm matches. The size field is filled for only some rows; it gives once, few, many or a size class.

clone_size j_call v_call d_call cdr3_nt cdr3_aa
few TRBJ2-1 TRBV5-1 . TGCGCCAGCAGCTCGGGAACCTCCTACAATGAGCAGTTCTTC CASSSGTSYNEQFF
. TRBJ2-2 TRBV29-1 TRBD2 TGCAGCACTGGACTAGCCGGGGAGCTGTTTTTT CSTGLAGELFF
. TRBJ2-5 TRBV29-1 TRBD1 TGCTGCGTTCGCCAGGGGACAGGGCAGGAGACCCAGTACTTC CCVRQGTGQETQYF
. TRBJ2-3 TRBV9 . TGTGCCAGCAGCAGGGTCTTCGGCACAGATACGCAGTATTTT CASSRVFGTDTQYF
. TRBJ2-3 TRBV5-6 . TGTGCCAGCAGTTTTGGAAAGGATTTTTCGTATTTT CASSFGKDFSYF
. TRBJ1-5 TRBV6-1 . TGTGCCAGCAGTGGGAACAGTGGTGACGCTCAGCCCCAACATTTT CASSGNSGDAQPQHF
. TRBJ2-5 TRBV11-2 . TGTGTCAGCAGCTGGACCAAGATAGGCCAAGAGACCCAGTACTTC CVSSWTKIGQETQYF
many TRBJ1-3 TRBV5-4 . TGTGCCAGCAGCCCCGGGCCCCGGGACACCATATATTTT CASSPGPRDTIYF
. TRBJ2-7 TRBV30 TRBD2 TGTGCCTGGAGTTTACTGGCGGGGGGACGGTACGACCAGTACTTC CAWSLLAGGRYDQYF
. TRBJ1-2 TRBV12-3/TRBV12-4 . TGTGCCAGCGCCCTGTGGGCAGAACCTAACTATGCCTACACCTTC CASALWAEPNYAYTF
once TRBJ2-5 TRBV24-1 TRBD2 TGTGCCACCAGTGATACCGGGAGGCTAGGAGAGACCCAGTATTTC CATSDTGRLGETQYF
many TRBJ1-1 TRBV7-9 . TGTGCCAGCAGCTTCGGGACAAACACTGAAGCTTTCTTT CASSFGTNTEAFF
many TRBJ2-2 TRBV6-6 TRBD1 TGTGCCAGCAGCCGGACAGGGGGCACCGGGGAGCTGTTTTTT CASSRTGGTGELFF
many TRBJ1-2 TRBV12-3/TRBV12-4 TRBD1 TGTGCCAGCAGGGGGACAGGGGCGCAGTATGGCTACACCTTC CASRGTGAQYGYTF
many TRBJ2-1 TRBV12-3/TRBV12-4 . TGTGCCAGCAGCCTCGGGGGACGGAGACAGTTCTTC CASSLGGRRQFF
many TRBJ2-3 TRBV6-5 TRBD2 TGTGCCAGCCGGCCGGTGGCTAGCGGGAGAATAGATACGCAGTATTTT CASRPVASGRIDTQYF
. TRBJ2-6 TRBV5-1 TRBD1 TGCGCCAGCAGGTCTGAGGGGGCAGCCTCTGGGGCCAAGGTCCTGACTTTC CASRSEGAASGAKVLTF
. TRBJ1-2 TRBV5-4 . TGTGCCAGCAGCTTGGCGACAGAGGCGTATGGATACACCTTC CASSLATEAYGYTF
. TRBJ2-2 TRBV11-2 . TGTGCCAGCATCTCGACTAGTTATACCGAGGAGCTGTTTTTT CASISTSYTEELFF
. TRBJ2-5 TRBV13 TRBD2 TGTGCCAGCAGCACCCGGACTAGCGGGAGCGAGCGGCTGGAGACCCAGTACTTC CASSTRTSGSERLETQYF
. TRBJ2-7 TRBV2 TRBD1 TGTGCCAGCAGTGCACAGGGGGCGGTCTACGAACGGTACTTC CASSAQGAVYERYF
few TRBJ2-1 TRBV7-9 . TGTGCCAGCAGCTTAGCGGTTAGAGACGCAAGGGTACGCAAGAATGAGCAGTTCTTC CASSLAVRDARVRKNEQFF
many TRBJ2-4 TRBV6-5 . TGTGCCAGCAGTATACACCCAAGGGGAGCCAAAAACATTCAGTACTTC CASSIHPRGAKNIQYF
. TRBJ1-3 TRBV11-2 TRBD1 TGTGCCAGCAGCCATCTCCGCCAGGGGGGCGGAAACACCATATACTTT CASSHLRQGGGNTIYF
many TRBJ2-5 TRBV20-1 . TGCAGTGCTAGAGGGGGGCAGCCCCAAGAGACCCAGTACTTC CSARGGQPQETQYF
many TRBJ2-3 TRBV6-1 TRBD2 TGTGCCAGCAGTGAAGCCTTTAGCGGGGACGCAGATACGCAGTATTTT CASSEAFSGDADTQYF
. TRBJ2-7 TRBV11-2 . TGTACCAGCAGTTCAGATTTGATGGGGTACGAGCAGTACTTC CTSSSDLMGYEQYF
. TRBJ2-1 TRBV11-2 . TGTGCCAGCAGCAAGGATCATTTCTACAATGAGCAATTCTTC CASSKDHFYNEQFF
. TRBJ2-1 TRBV10-3 . TGTGCCATCAGTGATAGGCGTAGCTCCTACAATGAGCAGTTCTTC CAISDRRSSYNEQFF
. TRBJ2-7 TRBV2 . TGTGCCAGCAGTTTCGCGTACGAGCAATACTTC CASSFAYEQYF
. TRBJ2-1 TRBV18 . TGTGCCAGCTCATGGGGTCACAATGAGCAGTTCTTC CASSWGHNEQFF
. TRBJ2-4 TRBV6-1 . TGTGCCAGCATCAATCCAGGAAAAAACGTTCAGTACTTC CASINPGKNVQYF
medium-sized TRBJ2-6 TRBV10-3 TRBD1 TGTGCCATCAGTCAACAGGGGTCTGGGGCCAACGTCCTGACTTTC CAISQQGSGANVLTF
. TRBJ1-1 TRBV11-3 . TGTGCCAGGAGTAGCAGCGGGACAAATGTGAACACTGAAGCTTTCTTT CARSSSGTNVNTEAFF
. TRBJ2-7 TRBV28 . TGTGCCAGTAGCTTATCAGGAGCTGAGGAGCAGTACTTC CASSLSGAEEQYF
. TRBJ1-5 TRBV5-1 . TGCGCCAGCAGCATCAACGGGCAGGCCAATCAGCCCCAGCATTTT CASSINGQANQPQHF
. TRBJ2-2 TRBV11-2 . TGTGCCAGCAGTTTAGGCAGGGGTAGAACCGGGGAACTGGTTTTT CASSLGRGRTGELVF
few TRBJ2-5 TRBV30 TRBD1 TGTGCCTGGACGGCAGGGGGTCAAGAGACCCAGTACTTC CAWTAGGQETQYF